This T cell receptor (beta chain) came from a study of blood T cell repertoires in COVID-19. The wider study: Italy, Spain and the United States were the sources of the convalescent and acute COVID-19 samples. The cDNA or gDNA used as material had been derived from T cells, B-cell-depleted T cells, or PBMCs.

Data came from immunoSEQ multiplex PCR; TCRdb stores just in-frame clones and leaves some out. The profile shows roughly 190,000 clones, more than 85% of them singletons. Looked up from germline, CDR1 is SNHLY and CDR2 is FYNNEI. This CDR3 spans 14 amino acids. V gave up 5 bases and J gave up 5 bases, with 10 bases separating them. The chain employs TRBV2 and TRBJ1-6; TRBD1 might be the D (6 bases). The receptor's source is a man aged 25 to 40 with acute or convalescent COVID-19. The sequenced material came from peripheral blood. The CDR3 region is CASSLTGNNSPLHF. In nucleotides, the CDR3 is TGTGCCAGCAGTTTAACAGGGAATAATTCACCCCTCCACTTT.